The text below deals with one TCR beta chain. The data were obtained in a study of technical replicates of blood from a few donors. The V and J ends lost 0 bases and 6 bases respectively, with 11 bases between them. The germline CDR1 and CDR2 sequences are MNHEY and SMNVEV (reference sequence). This CDR3 is built from 14 residues. The table came from immunoSEQ multiplex PCR; TCRdb's copy has only in-frame clones and leaves some out. The repertoire consists of some 64,000 clones, with 95% to 98% occurring once and the leading ten covering over 0.15%. The sequenced sample consisted of T cells isolated from PBMCs. This TCR derives from a human donor in good health. The chain employs TRBV27 and TRBJ1-2; D possibly corresponds to TRBD1 (5 bases). CDR3 DNA sequence: TGTGCCAGCAGTTTATCGGCAGGGACTCATGGCTACACCTTC. Its translation: CASSLSAGTHGYTF.